The T cell receptor beta chain under discussion was sequenced for a study of metastatic and nonmetastatic thyroid tumors. Overall study: Blood and tumor or nodule tissue repertoires from malignant and benign thyroid patients were compared.

The CDR3 is 13 residues long. The V gene lost 3 bases and the J gene lost 5 bases, with 10 bases spanning the gap. CDR1 and CDR2 (germline): MDHEN, SYDVKM. MiXCR was used by TCRdb to re-call the PCR reads. The table includes 8,500 to 13,000 clones, 25% to 35% detected once. Patients underwent thyroid surgery, and none had received any treatment before it. This receptor was identified in a male donor with papillary thyroid cancer or a benign thyroid nodule (not recorded which). Some clones in this sample may be carry-over from other donors' samples. Sequencing used tumor tissue. This sequence joins TRBV28 and TRBJ1-2; D uncertain. The CDR3 sequence is CASSLGSSYGYTF. As DNA, the CDR3 is TGTGCCAGCAGTTTGGGTTCTTCGTATGGCTACACCTTC.